A selection of T cell receptor beta chains follows, all from one sample in a study of blood T cell repertoires in COVID-19. Here immunoSEQ multiplex PCR was the method, and the copy in TCRdb shows in-frame clones only, minus some. The data show about 170,000 clones, 80% to 85% seen once. Sequences were obtained from peripheral blood. Receptor source: a human donor with acute or convalescent COVID-19. The donor label of this sample is uncertain. Both conserved end residues are part of each CDR3. D genes are given only for firm matches. Clone size is not always given. Where it is, it says once, few, many or a class for expanded clones.

TRBJ2-5	TRBV30	.	.	TGTGCCTGGAGTGTAGGGGTCCAAGAGACCCAGTACTTC	CAWSVGVQETQYF
TRBJ2-5	TRBV7-2	.	.	TGTGCCAGCAGGAGCGACAGAGGGAGGGAGACCCAGTACTTC	CASRSDRGRETQYF
TRBJ2-3	TRBV19	.	.	TGTGCCAGTAGTATCTGGCGGGCCGACACAGATACGCAGTATTTT	CASSIWRADTDTQYF
TRBJ1-3	TRBV6-1	.	TRBD1	TGTGCCAGCAGTGAAGCCACAGGGGGTGGAAACACCATATATTTT	CASSEATGGGNTIYF
TRBJ2-6	TRBV18	.	.	TGTGCCAGCTCACCATCACGGGAGCCTGGGGCCAACGTCCTGACTTTC	CASSPSREPGANVLTF
TRBJ1-1	TRBV6-5	once	TRBD1	TGTGCCAGCAGTCAGGACAGGGAGAACACTGAAGCTTTCTTT	CASSQDRENTEAFF
TRBJ2-7	TRBV11-2	.	TRBD2	TGTGCCAGCAGCTTAGGGCTAGCGGGAGGGCCTTACGAGCAGTACTTC	CASSLGLAGGPYEQYF
TRBJ1-1	TRBV6-5	once	.	TGTGCCAGCAGTTCTACGGGGGTTTGGGACACTGAAGCTTTCTTT	CASSSTGVWDTEAFF
TRBJ2-7	TRBV3-1/TRBV3-2	once	.	TGTGCCAGCAGCCAAGTTGCAGGGAAAAGCCTAGGCTCCAACGAGCAGTACTTC	CASSQVAGKSLGSNEQYF
TRBJ2-7	TRBV7-6	.	TRBD2	TGTGCCAGCAGCCCCACTTCCGGGACTAGCGGGAAAATGCAGCAGTACTTC	CASSPTSGTSGKMQQYF
TRBJ2-1	TRBV6-4	.	.	TGTGCCAGCAGTGACGAGGGCAGTCTGGAGCAGTTCTTC	CASSDEGSLEQFF
TRBJ1-1	TRBV18	.	.	TGTGCCAGCTCACCACAGGGGGTGAACACTGAAGCTTTCTTT	CASSPQGVNTEAFF
TRBJ1-2	TRBV15	.	TRBD1	TGTGCCACCAGCAGAGAGAGGGCAGGGGGTATTGGCTACACCTTC	CATSRERAGGIGYTF
TRBJ1-1	TRBV7-2	once	.	TGTGCCAGCAGCACACAGGGTGCAACTGAAGCTTTCTTT	CASSTQGATEAFF
TRBJ1-2	TRBV18	.	TRBD1	TGTGCCAGCTCACCTCTCGACAGGGCCGGTGGCTACACCTTC	CASSPLDRAGGYTF
TRBJ1-6	TRBV6-5	.	.	TGTGCCAGCAGCACACAGGACGGGTGGGATTCACCCCTCCACTTT	CASSTQDGWDSPLHF
TRBJ1-4	TRBV19	once	.	TGTGCCAGTAGTATCAAATTACGGGGGGACGAAAAACTGTTTTTT	CASSIKLRGDEKLFF
TRBJ1-3	TRBV5-1	.	TRBD1	TGCGCCAGCAGCTTTGGGGACAGAGATGGAAACACCATATATTTT	CASSFGDRDGNTIYF
TRBJ1-4	TRBV27	.	TRBD1	TGTGCCAGCAGTGGGACAGGGTTCTGGGAAAAACTGTTTTTT	CASSGTGFWEKLFF
TRBJ2-3	TRBV6-1	.	.	TGTGCCAGCAGTGAGGGGGGGGGCCGTACAGATACGCAGTATTTT	CASSEGGGRTDTQYF
TRBJ2-2	TRBV2	.	TRBD1	TGTGCCAGCAGTCCGGACAGGGGCAGGACCGGGGAGCTGTTTTTT	CASSPDRGRTGELFF
TRBJ1-1	TRBV28	.	TRBD1	TGTGCCAGCAGGGGTACAGGGGTTACGGAAGCTTTCTTT	CASRGTGVTEAFF
TRBJ2-3	TRBV11-3	.	TRBD2	TGTGCCAGCAGCCCGTCAAGGCGGGAGTGGGGCACAGATACGCAGTATTTT	CASSPSRREWGTDTQYF
TRBJ1-4	TRBV2	.	.	TGTGCCAGCAGAATAGGACAGCAATTTAATGAAAAACTGTTTTTT	CASRIGQQFNEKLFF
TRBJ1-1	TRBV3-1/TRBV3-2	once	.	TGTGCCAGCAGCGTAGCTGACCCGGGGACTGAAGCTTTCTTT	CASSVADPGTEAFF
TRBJ1-5	TRBV6-4	.	.	TGTGCCAGCAGTCGGGAGGGTGGCAATCAGCCCCAGCATTTT	CASSREGGNQPQHF
TRBJ2-6	TRBV2	.	.	TGTGCCAGCAGTCCGATAGGAGCTGGGGCCAACGTCCTGACTTTC	CASSPIGAGANVLTF
TRBJ2-3	TRBV28	once	.	TGTGCCAGCAGTGTGGACTGGGTTTGGGATACGCAGTATTTT	CASSVDWVWDTQYF
TRBJ1-2	TRBV5-5	.	TRBD1	TGTGCCAGCAGCCGGGTCCATCGGGGACAGGGGGCCCATGGCTACACCTTC	CASSRVHRGQGAHGYTF
TRBJ2-7	TRBV6-5	.	TRBD1	TGTGCCAGCAAGTTTTCCGGACAGGGGTTTTACGAGCAGTACTTC	CASKFSGQGFYEQYF
TRBJ1-4	TRBV19	.	.	TGTGCCAGTAGTCAATCGGGGGGACTTTACTTGTTTTTT	CASSQSGGLYLFF
TRBJ2-7	TRBV19	.	TRBD2	TGTGCCAGTAGTGTAGGGGCGGGAGGGTTTTACGAGCAGTACTTC	CASSVGAGGFYEQYF
TRBJ2-1	TRBV5-1	.	.	TGCGCCAGCAGTTTAGGACTTCACAATGAGCAGTTCTTC	CASSLGLHNEQFF
TRBJ2-1	TRBV24-1	.	TRBD2	TGTGCCACCAGTGACACCGGGACTAGCGCTTACAATGAGCAGTTCTTC	CATSDTGTSAYNEQFF
TRBJ1-2	TRBV19	.	TRBD1	TGTGCCAGTAGTATTCGACAGGGAGGCTATGGCTACACCTTC	CASSIRQGGYGYTF
TRBJ2-2	TRBV5-4	.	.	TGTGCCAGCAGCGAAGGGTGGGGCTACCCTACTTCGAACACCGGGGAGCTGTTTTTT	CASSEGWGYPTSNTGELFF
TRBJ2-7	TRBV5-1	.	TRBD2	TGCGCCAGCAGCCAAATGCGGGGGAGCTCCTACGAGCAGTACTTC	CASSQMRGSSYEQYF
TRBJ2-3	TRBV27	.	.	TGTGCCAGCAGTTCCCTTCGACAGGCCATAGGGACAGATACGCAGTATTTT	CASSSLRQAIGTDTQYF
TRBJ1-2	TRBV30	.	.	TGTGCCTGGAGTCCCCAAAGGGGCTATGGCTACACCTTC	CAWSPQRGYGYTF
TRBJ2-7	TRBV5-8	.	.	TGTGCCAGCAGTCCCCGGTACGAGCAGTACTTC	CASSPRYEQYF
TRBJ1-3	TRBV30	.	TRBD1	TGTGCCTGGAGTGTGGTTACAGGGGGCCTCTCTGGAAACACCATATATTTT	CAWSVVTGGLSGNTIYF
TRBJ2-1	TRBV28	.	TRBD1	TGTGCCAGCAGGTCACTCAGGGGACAGGTCTACAATGAGCAGTTCTTC	CASRSLRGQVYNEQFF
TRBJ2-3	TRBV3-1/TRBV3-2	.	TRBD1	TGTGCCAGCAGCCAGGCCGGGACAGGAAGGGGAGATACGCAGTATTTT	CASSQAGTGRGDTQYF
TRBJ2-5	TRBV11-2	.	TRBD2	TGTGCCAGCAGCTTAGGGATGTTAGCGGGAGATGTGGAGACCCAGTACTTC	CASSLGMLAGDVETQYF
TRBJ2-3	TRBV30	.	.	TGTGCCTGGAGTGTAGTGGGGGGGCCAGATACGCAGTATTTT	CAWSVVGGPDTQYF
TRBJ1-5	TRBV12-3/TRBV12-4	once	.	TGTGCCAGCAGTTTCAGGGGTGATCAGCCCCAGCATTTT	CASSFRGDQPQHF
TRBJ2-2	TRBV6-2/TRBV6-3	once	.	TGTGCCAGCAGCCACAGGGTCGGGGAGCTGTTTTTT	CASSHRVGELFF
TRBJ1-4	TRBV2	.	TRBD1	TGTGCCAGCAGGGCCGAACGGACAGGCATCGTAAAACTGTTTTTT	CASRAERTGIVKLFF
TRBJ2-7	TRBV7-7	.	TRBD2	TGTGCTAGCAGCCCCATGGGTAGCGGGGGTTACGAGCAGTACTTC	CASSPMGSGGYEQYF
TRBJ2-1	TRBV5-1	.	TRBD2	TGCGCCAGCAGAGCCGGGACTAGCGGACTCAATGAGCAGTTCTTC	CASRAGTSGLNEQFF
TRBJ2-7	TRBV6-6	once	.	TGTGCCAGCAAATTACATAGGGAGGGGGCCTACGAGCAGTACTTC	CASKLHREGAYEQYF
TRBJ1-1	TRBV6-1	.	.	TGTGCCAGCAGTGAAGCTCCCCGGAACACTGAAGCTTTCTTT	CASSEAPRNTEAFF
TRBJ1-5	TRBV30	once	.	TGTGCCTGGAGTGTGGGGGGTGGCAATCAGCCCCAGCATTTT	CAWSVGGGNQPQHF
TRBJ2-1	TRBV5-1	.	.	TGCGCCAGCAGCTTGGCCTCTAGCTCCTACAATGAGCAGTTCTTC	CASSLASSSYNEQFF
TRBJ1-4	TRBV7-9	.	.	TGTGCCAGCAGCTTATTCACAGGCGATAATGAAAAACTGTTTTTT	CASSLFTGDNEKLFF
TRBJ2-3	TRBV7-9	few	.	TGTGCCAGCAGCTTACATACAGATACGCAGTATTTT	CASSLHTDTQYF
TRBJ1-1	TRBV30	.	TRBD1	TGTGCCTGGAGTAGACAGGGACTCGGGGACACTGAAGCTTTCTTT	CAWSRQGLGDTEAFF
TRBJ1-1	TRBV10-3	.	.	TGTGCCATCAGTGAGCAACGGGGGGGTTTGAACACTGAAGCTTTCTTT	CAISEQRGGLNTEAFF
TRBJ2-7	TRBV2	.	TRBD1	TGTGCCAGCAGTTTGGGAGAGGGGGCTACCTACGAGCAGTACTTC	CASSLGEGATYEQYF
TRBJ1-4	TRBV19	once	.	TGTGCCAGTAGCGCAGGGGAAATCGAAAAACTGTTTTTT	CASSAGEIEKLFF